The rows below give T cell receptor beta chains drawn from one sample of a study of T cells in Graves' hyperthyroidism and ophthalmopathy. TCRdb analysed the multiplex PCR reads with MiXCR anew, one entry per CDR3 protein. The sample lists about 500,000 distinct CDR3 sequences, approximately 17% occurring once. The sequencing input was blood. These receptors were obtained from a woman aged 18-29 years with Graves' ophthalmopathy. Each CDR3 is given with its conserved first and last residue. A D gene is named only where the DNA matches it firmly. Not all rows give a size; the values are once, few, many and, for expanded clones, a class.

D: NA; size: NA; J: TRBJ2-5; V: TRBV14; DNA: TGTGCCAGCAGCCAAGGGGGCCACCAAGAGACCCAGTACTTC; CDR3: CASSQGGHQETQYF
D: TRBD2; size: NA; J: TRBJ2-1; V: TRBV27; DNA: TGTGCCAGCAGTGGACTAGAAGATTTTGAGCAGTTCTTC; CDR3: CASSGLEDFEQFF
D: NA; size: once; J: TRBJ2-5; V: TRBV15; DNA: TGTGCCACCAGCAGGTCCCCGGGCAGCGAAGAGACCCAGTACTTC; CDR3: CATSRSPGSEETQYF
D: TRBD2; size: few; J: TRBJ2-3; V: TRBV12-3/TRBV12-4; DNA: TGTGCCAGCAGTTTAGGTGGCGGGAGGGAGTATTTT; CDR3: CASSLGGGREYF
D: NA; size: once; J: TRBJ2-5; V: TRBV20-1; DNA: TGCAGTGCTAGGTCGGCGGGACAGGGGGTTGAAACTAGCGGGGGGCCCTCGGGGGAGACCCAGTACTTC; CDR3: CSARSAGQGVETSGGPSGETQYF
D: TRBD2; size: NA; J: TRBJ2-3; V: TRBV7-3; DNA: TGTGCCAGCAGCCCCCTCGGGGGTGGACTAGCGGGATTGCCAGATACGCAGTATTTT; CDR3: CASSPLGGGLAGLPDTQYF
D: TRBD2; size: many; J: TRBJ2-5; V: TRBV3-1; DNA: TGTGCCAGCAGCCCAAATCCGGGACTAGCGGGAGAGACCCAGTACTTC; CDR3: CASSPNPGLAGETQYF
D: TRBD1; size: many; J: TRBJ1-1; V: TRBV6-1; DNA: TGTGCCAGCAGTGAAGGACAGGGGAACACTGAAGCTTTCTTT; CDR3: CASSEGQGNTEAFF
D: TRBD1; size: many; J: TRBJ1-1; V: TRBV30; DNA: TGTGCCTGGAGTGAGGACAGGGCCGCTTTCTTT; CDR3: CAWSEDRAAFF
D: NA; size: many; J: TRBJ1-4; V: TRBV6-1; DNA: TGTGCCAGCAGTTCGGGAGTGACTAATGAAAAACTGTTTTTT; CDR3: CASSSGVTNEKLFF
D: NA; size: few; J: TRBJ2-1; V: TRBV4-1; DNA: TGCGCCAGCAGCCAAGTGACAGCCAATGAGCAGTTCTTC; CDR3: CASSQVTANEQFF
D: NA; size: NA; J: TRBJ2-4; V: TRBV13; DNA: TGTGCCAGCAGTGTGGCAGGTCGTAGAGACATTCAGTACTTC; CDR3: CASSVAGRRDIQYF
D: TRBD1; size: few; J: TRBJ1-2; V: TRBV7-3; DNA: TGTGCCAGCAGCCACGGACAGGGGGAAGGCTACACCTTC; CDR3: CASSHGQGEGYTF
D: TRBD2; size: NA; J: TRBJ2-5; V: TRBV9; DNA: TGTGCCAGCAGCGTCGAGGCGGGGGGGCTAGAGACCCAGTACTTC; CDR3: CASSVEAGGLETQYF
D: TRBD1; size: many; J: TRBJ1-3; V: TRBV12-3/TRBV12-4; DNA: TGTGCCAGCAGTTTAGGGACAGGGTATACTGGAAACACCATATATTTT; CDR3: CASSLGTGYTGNTIYF
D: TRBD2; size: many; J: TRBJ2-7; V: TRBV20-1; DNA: TGCAGTGCTCGAGACAGCGGGAGCGGGTACGAGCAGTACTTC; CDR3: CSARDSGSGYEQYF
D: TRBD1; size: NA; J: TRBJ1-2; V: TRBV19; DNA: TGTGCCAGTAGGATGGGACAGGGAAGGAATGGCTACACCTTC; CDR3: CASRMGQGRNGYTF
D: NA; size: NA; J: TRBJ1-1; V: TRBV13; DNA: TGTGCCAGCAGCGGGGGGTGGGAGGAAGCTTTCTTT; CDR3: CASSGGWEEAFF
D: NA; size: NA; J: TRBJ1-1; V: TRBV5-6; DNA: TGTGCCAGCAGCTTGTCCATGGGTATAGTCACTGAAGCTTTCTTT; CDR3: CASSLSMGIVTEAFF
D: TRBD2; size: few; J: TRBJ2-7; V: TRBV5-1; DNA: TGCGCCAGCGGGGGACTAGCGGGAAAGGAGCAGTACTTC; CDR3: CASGGLAGKEQYF
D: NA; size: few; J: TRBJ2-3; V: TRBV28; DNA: TGTGCCAGCAGTTCCTACAGGGAAGAGGCAGATACGCAGTATTTT; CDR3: CASSSYREEADTQYF
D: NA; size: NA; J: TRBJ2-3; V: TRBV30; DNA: TGTGCCTGGATACCCGGGGACCGCCAACGGATACGGCAGTATTTT; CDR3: CAWIPGDRQRIRQYF
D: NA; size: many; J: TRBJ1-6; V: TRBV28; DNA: TGTGCCAGCAGTTTGCAGGGAGGTATTACACCCCTCCACTTT; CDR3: CASSLQGGITPLHF
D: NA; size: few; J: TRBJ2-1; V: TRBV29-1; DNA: TGCAGCGTTGAACCCCCCCCTGGGAGGCCTTCCAATGAGCAGTTCTTC; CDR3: CSVEPPPGRPSNEQFF
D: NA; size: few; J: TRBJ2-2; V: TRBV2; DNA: TGTGCCAGCAGGCGGGAAGGGGACTTACTAACCGGGGAGCTGTTTTTT; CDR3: CASRREGDLLTGELFF
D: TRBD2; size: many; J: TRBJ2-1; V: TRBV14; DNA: TGTGCCAGCAGCCGAACAGCGGGGAACTACAATGAGCAGTTCTTC; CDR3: CASSRTAGNYNEQFF
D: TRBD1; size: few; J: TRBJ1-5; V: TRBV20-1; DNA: TGCAGTGCTACCCCTCCACAGGGGTGGGGTCAGCCCCAGCATTTT; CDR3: CSATPPQGWGQPQHF
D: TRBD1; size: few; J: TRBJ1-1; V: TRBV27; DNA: TGTGCCAGCCTAGACAGGGAGGAAACTGAAGCTTTCTTT; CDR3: CASLDREETEAFF
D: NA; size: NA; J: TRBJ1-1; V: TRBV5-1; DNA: TGCGCCAGCAGCTCATGGACAGACTTCACTGAAGCTTTCTTT; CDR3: CASSSWTDFTEAFF
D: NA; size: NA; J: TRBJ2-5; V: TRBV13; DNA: TGTGCCAGCAGCTTGTCCAGGGTAGGCCAGACCCAGTACTTC; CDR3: CASSLSRVGQTQYF
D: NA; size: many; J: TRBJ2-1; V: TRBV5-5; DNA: TGTGCCAGCAGCTTGGGGCGTAATTCAGGAAGGAGAGGCAATGAGCAGTTCTTC; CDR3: CASSLGRNSGRRGNEQFF
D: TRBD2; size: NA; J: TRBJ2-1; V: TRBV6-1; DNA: TGTGCCAGCCAAACTAGCGGGGACTTTTACAATGAGCAGTTCTTC; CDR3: CASQTSGDFYNEQFF